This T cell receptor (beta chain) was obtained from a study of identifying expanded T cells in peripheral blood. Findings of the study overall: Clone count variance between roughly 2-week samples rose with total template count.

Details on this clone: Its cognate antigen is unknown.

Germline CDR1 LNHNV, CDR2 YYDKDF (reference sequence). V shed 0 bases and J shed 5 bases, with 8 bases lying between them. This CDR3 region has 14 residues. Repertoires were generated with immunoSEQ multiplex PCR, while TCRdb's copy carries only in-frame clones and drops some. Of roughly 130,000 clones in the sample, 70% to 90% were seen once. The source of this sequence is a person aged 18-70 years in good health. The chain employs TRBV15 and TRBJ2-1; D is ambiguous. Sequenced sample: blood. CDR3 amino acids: CATSRDNPDNEQFF. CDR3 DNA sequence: TGTGCCACCAGCAGAGATAATCCAGACAATGAGCAGTTCTTC.